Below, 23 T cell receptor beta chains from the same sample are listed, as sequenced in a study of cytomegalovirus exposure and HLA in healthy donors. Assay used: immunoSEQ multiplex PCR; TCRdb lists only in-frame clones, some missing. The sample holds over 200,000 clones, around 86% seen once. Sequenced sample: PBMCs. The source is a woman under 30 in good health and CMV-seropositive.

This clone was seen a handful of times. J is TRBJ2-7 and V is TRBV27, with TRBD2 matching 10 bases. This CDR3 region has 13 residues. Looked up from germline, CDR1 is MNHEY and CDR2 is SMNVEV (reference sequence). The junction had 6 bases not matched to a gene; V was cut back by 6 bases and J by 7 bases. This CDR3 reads CASRPSGSGEQYF. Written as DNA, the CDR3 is TGTGCCAGCAGGCCTAGCGGGAGCGGGGAGCAGTACTTC.

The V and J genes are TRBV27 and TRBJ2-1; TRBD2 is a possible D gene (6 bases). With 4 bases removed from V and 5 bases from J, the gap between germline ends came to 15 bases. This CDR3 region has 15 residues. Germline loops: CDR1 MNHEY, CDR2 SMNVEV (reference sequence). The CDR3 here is CASSWALWGDNEQFF. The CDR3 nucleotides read TGTGCCAGCAGTTGGGCCCTGTGGGGGGACAATGAGCAGTTCTTC.

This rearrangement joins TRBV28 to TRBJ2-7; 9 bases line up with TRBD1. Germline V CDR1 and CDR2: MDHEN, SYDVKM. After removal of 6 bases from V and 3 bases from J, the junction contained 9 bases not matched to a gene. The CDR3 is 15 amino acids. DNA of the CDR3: TGTGCCAGCAGCACGGAAGACAGGGGGTTCTACGAGCAGTACTTC. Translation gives CASSTEDRGFYEQYF.

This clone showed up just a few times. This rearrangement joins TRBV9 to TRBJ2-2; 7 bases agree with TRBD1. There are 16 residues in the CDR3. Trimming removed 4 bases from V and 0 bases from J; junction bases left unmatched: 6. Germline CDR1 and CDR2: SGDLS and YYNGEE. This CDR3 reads CASSTGQLTNTGELFF. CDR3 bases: TGTGCCAGCAGCACGGGACAGCTGACGAACACCGGGGAGCTGTTTTTT.

CDR3 amino acids: CASSFVSGNEQYF. The CDR3 region has the DNA TGTGCCAGCAGCTTTGTTTCGGGGAACGAGCAGTACTTC. This chain joins TRBV11-2 and TRBJ2-7; possibly TRBD2 for D (5 bases). Deletions cut 3 bases from V and 5 bases from J, with 11 bases between. Germline V lookup: CDR1 SGHAT, CDR2 FQNNGV. The CDR3 runs to 13 residues.

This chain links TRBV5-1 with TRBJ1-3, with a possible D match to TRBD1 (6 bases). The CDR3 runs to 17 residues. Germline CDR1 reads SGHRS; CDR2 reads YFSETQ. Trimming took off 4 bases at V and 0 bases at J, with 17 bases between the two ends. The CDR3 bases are TGCGCCAGCAGCGGGGACACGAGGAGACTCTCTGGAAACACCATATATTTT. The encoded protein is CASSGDTRRLSGNTIYF. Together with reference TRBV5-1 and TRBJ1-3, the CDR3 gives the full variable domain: KAGVTQTPRYLIKTRGQQVTLSCSPISGHRSVSWYQQTPGQGLQFLFEYFSETQRNKGNFPGRFSGRQFSNSRSEMNVSTLELGDSALYLCASSGDTRRLSGNTIYFGEGSWLTVV.

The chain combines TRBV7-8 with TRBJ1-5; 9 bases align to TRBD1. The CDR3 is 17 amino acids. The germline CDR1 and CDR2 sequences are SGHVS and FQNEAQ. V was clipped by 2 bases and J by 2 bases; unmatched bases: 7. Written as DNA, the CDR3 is TGTGCCAGCAGCTTACCTCGGACAGGGGAAGGCAATCAGCCCCAGCATTTT. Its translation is CASSLPRTGEGNQPQHF.

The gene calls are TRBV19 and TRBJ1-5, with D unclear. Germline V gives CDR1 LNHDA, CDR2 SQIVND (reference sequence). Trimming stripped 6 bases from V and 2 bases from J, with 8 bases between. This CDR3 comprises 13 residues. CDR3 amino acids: CASSGGGNQPQHF. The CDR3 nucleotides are TGTGCCAGTAGCGGCGGGGGCAATCAGCCCCAGCATTTT.

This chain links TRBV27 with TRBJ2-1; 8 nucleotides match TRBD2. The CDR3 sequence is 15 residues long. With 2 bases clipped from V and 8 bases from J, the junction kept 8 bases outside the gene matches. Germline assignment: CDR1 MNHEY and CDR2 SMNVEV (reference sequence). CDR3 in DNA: TGTGCCAGCAGTTTAGCCGGGAGGGCCTTGGATGAGCAGTTCTTC. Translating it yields CASSLAGRALDEQFF.

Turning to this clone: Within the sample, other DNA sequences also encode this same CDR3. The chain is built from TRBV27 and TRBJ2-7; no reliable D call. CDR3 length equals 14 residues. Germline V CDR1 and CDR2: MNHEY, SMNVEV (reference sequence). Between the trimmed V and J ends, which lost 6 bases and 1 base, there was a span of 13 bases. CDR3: CASSLTGNSYEQYF. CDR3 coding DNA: TGTGCCAGCAGCCTAACGGGTAATTCCTACGAGCAGTACTTC.

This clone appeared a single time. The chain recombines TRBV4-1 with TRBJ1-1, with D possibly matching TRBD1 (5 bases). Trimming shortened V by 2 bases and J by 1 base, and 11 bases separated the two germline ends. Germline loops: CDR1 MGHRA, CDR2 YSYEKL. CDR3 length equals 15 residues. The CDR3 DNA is TGCGCCAGCAGCCAAACCCCAGGACAGAACACTGAAGCTTTCTTT. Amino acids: CASSQTPGQNTEAFF.

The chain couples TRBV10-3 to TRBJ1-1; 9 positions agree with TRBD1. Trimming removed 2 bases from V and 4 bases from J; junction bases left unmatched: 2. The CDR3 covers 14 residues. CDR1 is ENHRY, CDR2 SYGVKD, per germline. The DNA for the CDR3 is TGTGCCATCAGTGAGACGACAGGGGGCACTGAAGCTTTCTTT. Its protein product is CAISETTGGTEAFF.

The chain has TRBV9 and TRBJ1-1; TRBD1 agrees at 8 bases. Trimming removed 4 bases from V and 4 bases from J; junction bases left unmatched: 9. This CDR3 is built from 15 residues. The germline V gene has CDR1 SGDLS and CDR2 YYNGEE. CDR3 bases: TGTGCCAGCAGCCCAACGACAGGGGAGATCACTGAAGCTTTCTTT. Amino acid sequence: CASSPTTGEITEAFF.

The CDR3 loop reads CAIRTGEGANVLTF. The CDR3 coding sequence is TGTGCCATCAGGACAGGGGAGGGGGCCAACGTCCTGACTTTC. The chain combines TRBV10-3 with TRBJ2-6; 8 bases align to TRBD1. The germline V gene has CDR1 ENHRY and CDR2 SYGVKD. The V segment lost 6 bases and the J segment 4 bases; nucleotides outside the gene matches: 2. The CDR3 extends over 14 amino acids.

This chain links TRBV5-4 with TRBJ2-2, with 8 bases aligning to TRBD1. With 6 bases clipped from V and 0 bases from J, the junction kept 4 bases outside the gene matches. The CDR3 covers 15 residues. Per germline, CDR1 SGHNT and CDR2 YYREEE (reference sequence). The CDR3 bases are TGTGCCAGCAAGGACAGGGCGACGAACACCGGGGAGCTGTTTTTT. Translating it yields CASKDRATNTGELFF.

The CDR3 is CASSRLSSSYNEQFF. The CDR3 DNA sequence: TGTGCCAGCAGTCGACTCTCCAGCTCCTACAATGAGCAGTTCTTC. The chain is built from TRBV2 and TRBJ2-1; D not certain. The germline CDR1 and CDR2 sequences are SNHLY and FYNNEI. The CDR3 is 15 residues long. V was clipped by 5 bases and J by 0 bases, with 11 bases between them.

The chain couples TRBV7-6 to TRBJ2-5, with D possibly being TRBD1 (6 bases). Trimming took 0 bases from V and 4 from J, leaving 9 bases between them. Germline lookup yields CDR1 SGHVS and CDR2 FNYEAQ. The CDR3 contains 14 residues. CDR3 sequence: CASSLAGTRETQYF. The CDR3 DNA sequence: TGTGCCAGCAGCTTAGCGGGGACACGAGAGACCCAGTACTTC.

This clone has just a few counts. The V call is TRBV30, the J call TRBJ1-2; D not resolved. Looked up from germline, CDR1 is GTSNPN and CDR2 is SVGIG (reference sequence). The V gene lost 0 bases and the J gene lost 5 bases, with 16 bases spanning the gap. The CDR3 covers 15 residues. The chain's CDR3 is CAWSVLQSSYYGYTF. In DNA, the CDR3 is TGTGCCTGGAGTGTTTTACAGAGTAGTTATTATGGCTACACCTTC.

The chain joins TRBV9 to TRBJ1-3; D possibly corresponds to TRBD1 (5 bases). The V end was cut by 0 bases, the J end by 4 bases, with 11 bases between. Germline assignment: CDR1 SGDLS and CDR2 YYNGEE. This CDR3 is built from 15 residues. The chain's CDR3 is CASSVARGEGNTIYF. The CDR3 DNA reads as TGTGCCAGCAGCGTAGCTCGGGGGGAAGGAAACACCATATATTTT.

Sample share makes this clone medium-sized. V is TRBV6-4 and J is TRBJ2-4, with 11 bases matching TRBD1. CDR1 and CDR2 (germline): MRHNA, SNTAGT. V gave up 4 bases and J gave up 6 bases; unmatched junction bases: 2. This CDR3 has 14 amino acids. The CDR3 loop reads CASSAGTGGNIQYF. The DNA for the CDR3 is TGTGCCAGCAGTGCCGGGACAGGGGGAAACATTCAGTACTTC.

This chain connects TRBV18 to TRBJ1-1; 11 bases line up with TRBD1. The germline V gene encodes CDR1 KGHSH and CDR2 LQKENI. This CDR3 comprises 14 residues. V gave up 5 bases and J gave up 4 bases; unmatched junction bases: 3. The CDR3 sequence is CASSAGTGGTEAFF. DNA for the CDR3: TGTGCCAGCTCAGCAGGGACAGGGGGCACTGAAGCTTTCTTT.

The CDR3 coding sequence is TGTGCCTCAACTGGGGGGACGAACACTGAAGCTTTCTTT. Its protein is CASTGGTNTEAFF. The chain uses TRBV5-4 and TRBJ1-1; weak D call: TRBD1 (5 bases). The CDR3 sequence is 13 residues long. Germline V CDR1 and CDR2: SGHNT, YYREEE (reference sequence). V was pared by 10 bases and J by 1 base, with 14 bases between.

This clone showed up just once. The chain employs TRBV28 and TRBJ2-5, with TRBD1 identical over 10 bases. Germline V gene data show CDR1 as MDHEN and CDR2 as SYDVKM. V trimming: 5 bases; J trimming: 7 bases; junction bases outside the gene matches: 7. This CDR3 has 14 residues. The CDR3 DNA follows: TGTGCCAGCAGTCCCGGGACAGGGGAGGGGACCCAGTACTTC. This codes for CASSPGTGEGTQYF.